The clone carrying this TCR beta chain came up once. This sample was taken from a study of cytomegalovirus exposure and HLA in healthy donors. The PCR used 60 Vbeta and 13 Jbeta primers. TCRdb's copy holds only in-frame clones and misses some; the assay was immunoSEQ multiplex PCR. The data contain fewer than 30,000 clones, approximately 62% of them singletons. This CDR3 contains 12 residues. Trimming stripped 6 bases from V and 8 bases from J, with 11 bases between. Germline loops: CDR1 MNHEY, CDR2 SVGAGI. The genes are TRBV6-5 and TRBJ2-1, with D possibly being TRBD2 (5 bases). Sequenced sample: PBMCs. This sequence originates from a male donor in good health and CMV-seropositive. Here the CDR3 reads CASRTRRDEQFF. CDR3 bases: TGTGCCAGCAGAACGAGGCGGGATGAGCAGTTCTTC.